These 15 T cell receptor beta chains originate from one sample sequenced in a study of T-cell memory formation after mild COVID-19. TCRdb itself ran the 5' RACE reads through MiXCR, one entry per CDR3 protein. The data contain around 300,000 distinct CDR3 sequences, roughly an eighth of them seen just once; the ten biggest clones take up approximately 22%. Sequenced material: PBMCs or a T cell subset sorted from them (not recorded which). These receptors were taken from a man younger than 35 who had mild COVID-19 (a few samples of this study predate the infection). Cell type and time point are not known.

The V gene is TRBV4-1, the J gene TRBJ2-1; TRBD2 might be the D (6 bases). Trimming removed 1 base at V and 2 bases at J, with 18 bases between. There are 18 residues in the CDR3. Germline V gene sequence: CDR1 MGHRA, CDR2 YSYEKL. The CDR3 sequence is CASSQGQTSRFPYNEQFF. CDR3 in DNA: TGCGCCAGCAGCCAAGGGCAAACTAGCCGGTTTCCCTACAATGAGCAGTTCTTC.

This chain links TRBV9 with TRBJ1-1, with a weak D call TRBD1 (6 bases). There are 12 residues in the CDR3. The V end lost 0 bases, the J end lost 7 bases, and 7 bases lay between the germline ends. Germline V gives CDR1 SGDLS, CDR2 YYNGEE. This CDR3 is CASSVEGDEAFF. In DNA, the CDR3 is TGTGCCAGCAGCGTAGAGGGGGATGAAGCTTTCTTT.

This clonotype was recorded a few times. This chain joins TRBV5-5 and TRBJ1-1; the match to TRBD1 covers 7 bases. The V segment lost 4 bases and the J segment 6 bases; nucleotides outside the gene matches: 9. In germline, CDR1 is SGHKS, CDR2 YYEKEE (reference sequence). This CDR3 region has 14 residues. The CDR3 nucleotides read TGTGCCAGCAGCACAAGCGGACAGGCCGCTGAAGCTTTCTTT. It is translated as CASSTSGQAAEAFF.

The V call is TRBV6-5, the J call TRBJ2-7; TRBD1 is a possible D gene (6 bases). The germline gives CDR1 MNHEY, CDR2 SVGAGI. The CDR3 totals 15 residues. Trimming left V 5 bases short and J 2 bases short, with 16 bases between. CDR3 loop: CASSRSWGQPYEQYV. For the CDR3, the DNA is TGTGCCAGCAGTAGGTCTTGGGGACAACCCTACGAGCAGTACGTC.

This clonotype was counted ten times or more. The chain joins TRBV10-3 to TRBJ2-5; TRBD1 agrees at 9 bases. The CDR3 covers 16 residues. V shed 0 bases and J 5 bases; nucleotides not matched to a gene: 7. CDR1 and CDR2 (germline): ENHRY, SYGVKD. As DNA, the CDR3 is TGTGCCATCAGTGAGTCGGGACAGGGAACTCTCGAGACCCAGTACTTC. Its protein product is CAISESGQGTLETQYF.

In this sample, this clonotype turned up once. The chain uses TRBV3-1 and TRBJ1-1; D possibly corresponds to TRBD1 (5 bases). The V end was cut by 4 bases, the J end by 6 bases, with 12 bases between. The CDR3 contains 13 residues. Germline loops: CDR1 LGHDT, CDR2 YNNKEL (reference sequence). The CDR3 coding sequence is TGTGCCAGCAGCCGTGGGGGGGTTCCTGAAGCTTTCTTT. It codes for CASSRGGVPEAFF.

This clonotype was counted only a few times. The gene calls are TRBV7-8 and TRBJ1-3; TRBD1 agrees at 7 bases. Germline V gene lookup returns CDR1 SGHVS and CDR2 FQNEAQ. Trimming took 1 base from V and 3 from J; bases not matched to a gene: 3. The CDR3 has 15 amino acids. The CDR3 nucleotides read TGTGCCAGCAGCTTAGGGCAGGGGGGTGGAAACACCATATATTTT. It codes for CASSLGQGGGNTIYF.

The sample holds a few counts of this clonotype. The rearrangement uses TRBV20-1 and TRBJ2-3; D is unresolved. The V gene lost 4 bases and the J gene lost 1 base, with 6 bases spanning the gap. The CDR3 is 12 amino acids. From germline, CDR1 is DFQATT and CDR2 SNEGSKA (reference sequence). CDR3 sequence: CSATDGTDTQYF. The CDR3 DNA reads as TGCAGTGCTACGGACGGCACAGATACGCAGTATTTT.

This clonotype has only a few counts. This chain joins TRBV3-1 and TRBJ1-3; tentative D call: TRBD1 (5 bases). The CDR3 sequence is 15 residues long. Germline V gene lookup returns CDR1 LGHDT and CDR2 YNNKEL (reference sequence). With 3 bases removed from V and 4 bases from J, the gap between germline ends came to 13 bases. DNA for the CDR3: TGTGCCAGCAGCCAGGGCACAGGAGAGGGAAACACCATATATTTT. Its translation is CASSQGTGEGNTIYF.

A few counts support this clonotype. This sequence joins TRBV7-3 and TRBJ2-1; D is unresolved. The V and J ends lost 5 bases and 10 bases respectively, with 18 bases between them. Germline V gene lookup returns CDR1 SGHTA and CDR2 FQGTGA. The CDR3 has 14 amino acids. CDR3 loop: CASSPTAVRPEQFF. The DNA of the CDR3 is TGTGCCAGCAGCCCTACGGCGGTCCGCCCCGAGCAGTTCTTC.

This clonotype was seen many times. The chain couples TRBV6-1 to TRBJ2-7; TRBD1 agrees at 8 bases. This CDR3 comprises 14 residues. Germline V lookup: CDR1 MNHNS, CDR2 SASEGT. Trimming removed 6 bases from V and 3 bases from J; junction bases left unmatched: 7. The CDR3 DNA reads TGTGCCAGCAGCAGGGGGCAATTCTTCTACGAGCAGTACGTC. This sequence encodes CASSRGQFFYEQYV.

DNA of the CDR3: TGTGCCAGCAGGGACAGGCTTTCCGCAGAGACCCAGTACTTC. This sequence encodes CASRDRLSAETQYF. This chain joins TRBV27 and TRBJ2-5, with TRBD1 matching over 7 bases. The CDR3 extends over 14 amino acids. CDR1 and CDR2 (germline): MNHEY, SMNVEV (reference sequence). V lost 6 bases, J lost 4 bases, and 8 bases stayed unmatched.

This clonotype was picked up a small number of times. The chain recombines TRBV7-9 with TRBJ2-7; TRBD1 matches at 7 bases. The V gene's germline CDR1 is SEHNR and CDR2 FQNEAQ (reference sequence). With V trimmed by 1 base and J by 2 bases, 8 bases remained unmatched. This CDR3 has 16 amino acids. CDR3 DNA: TGTGCCAGCAGCTTAGGACCCCCGGACAGGCCCTACGAGCAGTACTTC. It specifies CASSLGPPDRPYEQYF.

The rearrangement uses TRBV13 and TRBJ1-5; D is uncertain. Germline loops: CDR1 PRHDT, CDR2 FYEKMQ (reference sequence). CDR3 length: 15 amino acids. V was shortened by 0 bases and J by 2 bases, with 8 bases between the two germline ends. The CDR3 protein is CASSLGLGGNQPQHF. In DNA, the CDR3 is TGTGCCAGCAGCTTAGGCCTCGGGGGCAATCAGCCCCAGCATTTT.

The J gene is TRBJ1-1, the V gene TRBV11-2; maybe TRBD1 (5 bases). The CDR3 extends over 12 amino acids. Germline V gene data show CDR1 as SGHAT and CDR2 as FQNNGV. Trimming shortened V by 5 bases and J by 11 bases, and 15 bases separated the two germline ends. In DNA, the CDR3 is TGTGCCAGCAGCACATCATCGGGGCGCGCTTTCTTT. Translated: CASSTSSGRAFF. Combining the CDR3 with reference TRBV11-2 and TRBJ1-1 gives the whole variable domain EAGVAQSPRYKIIEKRQSVAFWCNPISGHATLYWYQQILGQGPKLLIQFQNNGVVDDSQLPKDRFSAERLKGVDSTLKIQPAKLEDSAVYLCASSTSSGRAFFGQGTRLTVV.